The 3 T cell receptor beta chains listed next were all sequenced from one sample in a study of Ad26.COV2.S vaccination and SARS-CoV-2 variants. Treatment denoted: roughly 20 received Ad26.COV2.S at low or high dose, single or two shots; five or six received placebo; per-sample allocation not given. All samples were drawn on day 63, counting from the first vaccine or placebo injection. Assay used: immunoSEQ multiplex PCR; TCRdb lists only in-frame clones, some missing. Altogether approximately 250,000 clones are present, around nine tenths being singletons, with the ten largest covering about 2.8%. Source: peripheral blood, taken in a trial of Ad26.COV2.S vaccine versus placebo. These receptors were taken from a person between 18 and 60 years old who received the Ad26.COV2.S COVID-19 vaccine or a placebo.

The chain has TRBV10-3 and TRBJ1-2, with D unresolved. CDR1 ENHRY and CDR2 SYGVKD come from the germline V gene. With 0 bases removed from V and 4 bases from J, the gap between germline ends came to 6 bases. CDR3 size: 13 residues. CDR3 sequence: CAISESRSYGYTF. DNA for the CDR3: TGTGCCATCAGTGAGTCGAGGTCCTATGGCTACACCTTC.

The chain uses TRBV9 and TRBJ2-2, with 7 bases matching TRBD2. Germline V CDR1 and CDR2: SGDLS, YYNGEE. V shed 0 bases and J 5 bases; nucleotides not matched to a gene: 1. This CDR3 spans 14 amino acids. In nucleotides, the CDR3 is TGTGCCAGCAGCGTAGCAGCGGGGACCGGGGAGCTGTTTTTT. Translation: CASSVAAGTGELFF. Full variable domain (rest looked up from reference TRBV9 and TRBJ2-2): DSGVTQTPKHLITATGQRVTLRCSPRSGDLSVYWYQQSLDQGLQFLIQYYNGEERAKGNILERFSAQQFPDLHSELNLSSLELGDSALYFCASSVAAGTGELFFGEGSRLTVL.

This rearrangement joins TRBV2 to TRBJ1-1; possibly TRBD1 for D (6 bases). Per the germline V gene, CDR1 is SNHLY and CDR2 is FYNNEI. This CDR3 region has 14 residues. V was cut by 4 bases and J by 4 bases, with 13 bases left in between. In nucleotides, the CDR3 is TGTGCCAGCAGTGCGCAGGGGTCGGCCACTGAAGCTTTCTTT. It encodes CASSAQGSATEAFF. Full variable domain (outside the CDR3, taken from reference TRBV2 and TRBJ1-1): EPEVTQTPSHQVTQMGQEVILRCVPISNHLYFYWYRQILGQKVEFLVSFYNNEISEKSEIFDDQFSVERPDGSNFTLKIRSTKLEDSAMYFCASSAQGSATEAFFGQGTRLTVV.